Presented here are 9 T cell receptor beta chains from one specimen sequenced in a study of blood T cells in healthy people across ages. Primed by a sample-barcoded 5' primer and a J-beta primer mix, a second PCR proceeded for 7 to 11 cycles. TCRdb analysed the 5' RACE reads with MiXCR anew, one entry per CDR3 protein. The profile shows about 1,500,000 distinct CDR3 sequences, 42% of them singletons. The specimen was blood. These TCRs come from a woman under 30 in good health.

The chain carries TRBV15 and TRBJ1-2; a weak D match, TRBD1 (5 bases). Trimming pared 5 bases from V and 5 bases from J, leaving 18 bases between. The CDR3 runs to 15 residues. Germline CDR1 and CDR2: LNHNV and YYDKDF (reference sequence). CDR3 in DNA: TGTGCCACCAGCGAGGGAGGGGCCGAGGGATATGGCTACACCTTC. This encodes CATSEGGAEGYGYTF.

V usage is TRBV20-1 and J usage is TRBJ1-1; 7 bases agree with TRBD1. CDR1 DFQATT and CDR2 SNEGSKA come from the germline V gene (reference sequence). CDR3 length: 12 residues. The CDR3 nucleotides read TGCGGACCGGGACAGCTGAACACTGAAGCTTTCTTT. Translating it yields CGPGQLNTEAFF.

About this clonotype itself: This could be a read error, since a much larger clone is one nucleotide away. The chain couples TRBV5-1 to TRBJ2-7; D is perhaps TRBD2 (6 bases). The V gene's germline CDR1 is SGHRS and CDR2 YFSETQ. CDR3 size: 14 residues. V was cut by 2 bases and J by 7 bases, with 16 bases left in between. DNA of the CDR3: TGCGCCAGCAGCTTAGAGCCTAGCGCCAATGAGCAGTACTTC. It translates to CASSLEPSANEQYF.

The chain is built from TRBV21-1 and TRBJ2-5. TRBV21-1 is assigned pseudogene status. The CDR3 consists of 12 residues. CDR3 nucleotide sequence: TGTGTCAGCAGCAAAGGGGTTGAGACCCAGTACTTC. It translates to CVSSKGVETQYF.

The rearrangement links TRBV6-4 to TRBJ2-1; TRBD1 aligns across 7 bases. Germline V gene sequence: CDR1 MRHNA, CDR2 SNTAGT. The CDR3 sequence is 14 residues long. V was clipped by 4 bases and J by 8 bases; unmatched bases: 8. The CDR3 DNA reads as TGTGCCAGCAGTGTCCAGGGGGTAGGAGATGAGCAGTTCTTC. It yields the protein CASSVQGVGDEQFF.

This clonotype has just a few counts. Here the CDR3 DNA reads TGTGCCAGCGCTCCATCGTACGGGAGGGGGAACATTCAGTACTTC. Amino acid sequence: CASAPSYGRGNIQYF. The chain is built from TRBV7-2 and TRBJ2-4; 8 bases match TRBD2. The V gene end was trimmed by 8 bases and the J gene end by 7 bases; junction bases not matched to a gene: 13. The CDR3 runs 15 residues. CDR1 is SGHTA, CDR2 FQGNSA, per germline.

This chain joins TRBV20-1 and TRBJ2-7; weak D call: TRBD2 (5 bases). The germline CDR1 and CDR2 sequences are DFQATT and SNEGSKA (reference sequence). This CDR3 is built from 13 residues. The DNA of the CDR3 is TGCAGCAGAGCGGTCACTCCTTCCTACGAGCAGTACTTC. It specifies CSRAVTPSYEQYF.

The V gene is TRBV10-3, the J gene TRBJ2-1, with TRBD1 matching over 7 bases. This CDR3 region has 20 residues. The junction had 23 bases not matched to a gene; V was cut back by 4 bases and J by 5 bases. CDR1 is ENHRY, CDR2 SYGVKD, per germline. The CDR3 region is CAISVPQGSPTGLSDNEQFF. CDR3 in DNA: TGTGCCATCAGTGTACCCCAGGGAAGCCCGACAGGGCTTTCCGACAATGAGCAGTTCTTC.

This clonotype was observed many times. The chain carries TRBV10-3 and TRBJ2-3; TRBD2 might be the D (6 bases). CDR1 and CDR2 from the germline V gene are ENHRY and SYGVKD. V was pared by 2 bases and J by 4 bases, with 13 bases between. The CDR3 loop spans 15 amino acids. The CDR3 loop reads CAISENRGGPDTQYF. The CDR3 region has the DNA TGTGCCATCAGTGAGAATCGAGGAGGGCCAGATACGCAGTATTTT.